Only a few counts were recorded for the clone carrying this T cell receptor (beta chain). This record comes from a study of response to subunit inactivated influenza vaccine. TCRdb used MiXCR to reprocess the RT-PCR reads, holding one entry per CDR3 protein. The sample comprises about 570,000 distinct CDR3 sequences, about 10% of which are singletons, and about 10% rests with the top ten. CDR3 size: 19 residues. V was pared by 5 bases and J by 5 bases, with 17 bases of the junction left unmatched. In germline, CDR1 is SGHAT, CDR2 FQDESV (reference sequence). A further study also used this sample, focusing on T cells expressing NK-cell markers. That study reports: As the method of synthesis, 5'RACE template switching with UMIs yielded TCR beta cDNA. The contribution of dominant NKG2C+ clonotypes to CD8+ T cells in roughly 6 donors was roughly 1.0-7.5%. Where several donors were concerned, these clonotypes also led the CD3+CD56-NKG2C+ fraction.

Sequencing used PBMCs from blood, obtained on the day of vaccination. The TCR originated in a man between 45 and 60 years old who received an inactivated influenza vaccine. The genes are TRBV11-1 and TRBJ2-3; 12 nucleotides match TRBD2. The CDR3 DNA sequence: TGTGCCAGCAGCAAACTAGCGGGGGGCTCAACCCACTTCGGAGATACGCAGTATTTT. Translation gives CASSKLAGGSTHFGDTQYF.